The T cell receptor (beta chain) described here comes from a study of CD8 T cells in ankylosing spondylitis. TCRdb processed the 5' RACE reads anew with MiXCR; each CDR3 protein has one entry. The data contain around 300,000 distinct CDR3 sequences, more than 20% of them singletons. This clonotype was counted many times. The antigen is not known. Study observations and caveats: The authors found the disease-linked clones to be CD8+ and relatively rare in peripheral blood.

Unmatched junction bases numbered 4, after V lost 5 bases and J lost 1 base. The CDR3 is 14 amino acids. Germline CDR1 SEHNR, CDR2 FQNEAQ (reference sequence). The sample consisted of blood, either unsorted or a sorted T cell fraction (not recorded which). The receptor was derived from a female donor with ankylosing spondylitis or in good health (not recorded which). The chain joins TRBV7-9 to TRBJ2-5, with TRBD2 matching over 7 bases. As DNA, the CDR3 is TGTGCCAGCAGCCTTTCTAGCGGCCAAGAGACCCAGTACTTC. Its protein product is CASSLSSGQETQYF.